This TCR beta chain was sequenced in a study of shared T cell receptors in the human thymus. Germline-derived CDR1 and CDR2 are SGHAT and FQNNGV. The CDR3 covers 15 residues. V gave up 0 bases and J gave up 11 bases, with 19 bases separating them. Using immunoSEQ multiplex PCR, the repertoire was profiled, and TCRdb retains in-frame clones only, with some absent. The sample carries 500,000 to 850,000 clones, about 87% recorded once. The same sample was also studied in work on human thymus T cells. That report notes: Those donating were healthy Finnish infants in corrective surgery for congenital heart defects. Thymic and blood repertoires appeared to display a bias in their usage of V and J genes.

The sample consisted of thymocytes. The J gene is TRBJ1-1, the V gene TRBV11-2, with D tentatively TRBD1 (5 bases). The TCR comes from a boy in the first two years of life with a congenital heart defect. CDR3 DNA: TGTGCCAGCAGCTTAGATCAGGCCGGCAGGGCTCGCGCTTTCTTT. Amino acids: CASSLDQAGRARAFF.